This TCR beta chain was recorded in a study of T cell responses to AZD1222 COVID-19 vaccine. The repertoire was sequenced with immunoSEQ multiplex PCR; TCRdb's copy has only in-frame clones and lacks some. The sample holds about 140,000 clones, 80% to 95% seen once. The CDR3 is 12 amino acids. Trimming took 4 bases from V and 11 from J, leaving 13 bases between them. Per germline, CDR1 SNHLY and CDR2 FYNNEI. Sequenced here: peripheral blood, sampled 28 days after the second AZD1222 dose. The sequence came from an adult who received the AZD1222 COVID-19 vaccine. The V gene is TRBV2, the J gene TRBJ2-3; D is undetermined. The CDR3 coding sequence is TGTGCCAGCAGTGTGGCCATCGGAGTGCAGTATTTT. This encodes CASSVAIGVQYF.